The clone carrying this T cell receptor beta chain was seen only a few times. Preparation of the TCRbeta library was carried out with unique molecular identifiers. TCRdb passed the PCR reads through MiXCR, listing each CDR3 protein once. The data show some 550,000 distinct CDR3 sequences, 15% to 20% seen once. The CDR3 sequence is 13 residues long. Per germline, CDR1 SQVTM and CDR2 ANQGSEA. With V trimmed by 5 bases and J by 5 bases, 9 bases remained unmatched. This entry is derived from a study of T-cell reconstitution after alpha-beta-depleted transplantation in children. This sequence originates from a human donor who donated a stem cell graft to a child with acute lymphoblastic leukemia. The specimen comprised PBMCs from the stem cell graft donor, sampled from the stem cell graft. V is TRBV29-1 and J is TRBJ2-7; 7 bases match TRBD2. The CDR3 is CSVQETSIHEQYF. CDR3 nucleotides: TGCAGCGTTCAGGAGACTAGCATCCACGAGCAGTACTTC.